This TCR beta chain stems from a study of T cell responses to AZD1222 COVID-19 vaccine. Trimming took off 1 base at V and 8 bases at J, with 9 bases between the two ends. CDR3 length equals 13 residues. Using immunoSEQ multiplex PCR, the repertoire was profiled, and TCRdb retains in-frame clones only, with some absent. This sample has some 80,000 clones; roughly 80% occur once, and the top ten carry 27%. The receptor was isolated from an adult who received the MenACWY meningococcal vaccine as a control. The rearrangement links TRBV12-3 or TRBV12-4 to TRBJ2-1; no clear D gene. Sequencing used peripheral blood, obtained 28 days after the second dose of the MenACWY control vaccine. For the CDR3, the DNA is TGTGCCAGCAGTTTAGGAGATGGGGATGAGCAGTTCTTC. Translation: CASSLGDGDEQFF.